This TCR beta chain is drawn from a study of T cell changes during pregnancy in multiple sclerosis. The protocol was immunoSEQ multiplex PCR, while the TCRdb copy is restricted to in-frame clones and leaves out a portion. The sample lists around 20,000 clones; 91% were seen once. The CDR3 runs 14 residues. Looked up from germline, CDR1 is WSHSY and CDR2 is SAAADI. The V and J ends lost 7 bases and 0 bases, in that order; junction bases with no gene match: 5. This chain connects TRBV10-2 to TRBJ2-5, with TRBD1 identical over 7 bases. This clonotype originated in a female donor in good health, enrolled as a control in a pregnancy study. The sample in question was CD4+ T cells from peripheral blood mononuclear cells, obtained in the third trimester of pregnancy. As DNA, the CDR3 is TGCGCCAGCAAAGGGGGCGATTACCAAGAGACCCAGTACTTC. Translated, it gives CASKGGDYQETQYF.